The present TCR beta chain was sequenced within a study of human T cells and chemical hapten exposure (dated by TCRdb to about 2021). Turning to the overall study: For sensitization, 2% DPC in acetone was applied to a 2 cm by 2 cm area of upper inner arm skin. Throughout the roughly 25-week study period, patients were also given weekly therapeutic DPC doses on the scalp. Patch testing on the upper back used Finn chambers containing 0.01% DPC, with scoring done after 6 days according to International Contact Dermatitis Research Group standards. The patient cohort, mostly female, included alopecia areata with under or over 50% scalp involvement, alopecia totalis and alopecia universalis. Libraries were pooled for sequencing, and per-sample TCR yields varied mainly because of small differences in library volumes within the pool. In alopecia patients, the study followed how the peripheral blood TCR repertoire changed in vivo over primary and secondary sensitization to diphenylcyclopropenone (DPC), a hapten. Blood samples were taken from patients before sensitization (week 0) and then at 2, 6 and about 24 weeks after DPC sensitization. Blood for TCR sequencing was provided by twenty-nine alopecia patients at one to four time points (pre-sensitization, 2, 6 and 24 weeks).

The germline V gene encodes CDR1 SGHDT and CDR2 YYEEEE. The germline ends are 14 bases apart after V is trimmed by 2 bases and J by 2 bases. Including the terminal cysteine and phenylalanine, the CDR3 comprises 16 residues. Only the CDR3 portion is preserved as DNA: 48 bases, with reading frame beginning at the first base. This clonotype was seen repeatedly, ten times or more. Its antigen target is currently unknown. The record has no base qualities; no much larger clone is one base away. According to the study, the label for this sample's time point signals: pre-sensitization, week 0. The treatment or condition label of this sample denotes: therapeutic diphenylcyclopropenone sensitization with weekly scalp DPC. Blood at each patch-test visit was drawn before the patch test was applied. Patients were considered eligible if aged 18 to 70, diagnosed with alopecia and deemed suitable for DPC therapy, and patients were excluded if pregnant. Total RNA was extracted from unfractionated whole blood collected in Tempus Blood RNA tubes.

Study-wide conclusions, independent of this receptor: DPC sensitization did not change how many TCRs were above 1 in 1000 frequency, and no evidence was found of alterations in global repertoire structure. Because all patients had alopecia, a presumed autoimmune disease, the immune response of the patients might differ from that of healthy individuals. Repeated subsampling changed both the strength of the expansion versus patch-test correlation and the threshold at which that correlation became significant. Patch test score correlated positively with the number of PT1 expanded TCRs, reaching significance at thresholds 8, 16 and 32 but not at 4. Expanded TCRs formed significantly more large CDR3 similarity clusters than pre-sensitization or healthy control sets, consistent with antigen-driven responses.

Libraries were built with RACE. The run used a NextSeq 500. During library preparation, unique molecular identifiers were attached to individual cDNA molecules so that TCRs could be counted in a quantitative, reproducible way. Both TCR alpha and TCR beta chains were sequenced from each blood RNA sample. As for the authors' bioinformatics: Samples had a median of 95,638 TCRs, with a range from about 20,000 to 690,600. The Decombinator software suite was used to annotate the V, J and CDR3 of the TCR reads. Every sample was subsampled to the same number of TCRs (28,000) for the PS versus PT1 abundance plots. Expanded TCRs were defined as absent before sensitization and observed at least eight times at the 2-week time point. TCRdb itself trimmed the public reads at Q25 with fastp, ran MiXCR and retained productive beta chains. Rows with a matching CDR3 protein are joined into one entry that keeps the most common DNA and genes. In this record, the V and J calls reflect TCRdb's handling and not the investigators' own analysis. Recorded for this sample are over 300,000 distinct CDR3 sequences; less than 6.5% of them occurred a single time. The ten largest clones add up to 2.5% to 3% of the sample.

This TCR was sampled from a woman aged 45-65 years with alopecia areata. Some clones in this sample may be carry-over from other donors' samples. The V gene is TRBV5-6 and the J gene is TRBJ2-1; TRBD2 might be the D gene, on 5 matching bases. The material was whole blood, obtained in connection with sensitization to the hapten diphenylcyclopropenone (DPC). The CDR3 amino acid sequence is: CASSLYGGGPYNEQFF. The nucleotide sequence is given as TGTGCCAGCAGCTTATATGGCGGAGGACCCTACAATGAGCAGTTCTTC.